A selection of T cell receptor beta chains follows, all from one sample in a study of human T cells and chemical hapten exposure. TCRdb re-analysed the RACE reads in MiXCR, keeping a single row per CDR3 protein. Here the sample spans about 120,000 distinct CDR3 sequences, approximately 13% being singletons. The source material was whole blood, sampled in connection with sensitization to the hapten diphenylcyclopropenone (DPC). These receptors came from a man younger than 30 with alopecia areata. Some clones in this sample may be carry-over from other donors' samples. The conserved cysteine and the conserved F or W are not part of the CDR3 here.

j_call v_call cdr3_aa
TRBJ2-1 TRBV5-1 ASSLEGDEQF
TRBJ2-4 TRBV7-8 ASSLARDVAKNIQY
TRBJ2-1 TRBV20-1 SARGLYNEQF
TRBJ1-1 TRBV5-1 ASSLLQGEDDTEAF
TRBJ2-3 TRBV18 ASSPENRRTDTQY
TRBJ2-6 TRBV7-9 ASSSSLANVLT
TRBJ2-7 TRBV20-1 SARLGRGDEQY
TRBJ2-3 TRBV6-1 ASSGRDGSTDTQY
TRBJ1-4 TRBV5-4 ASSLGGGANEKLF
TRBJ1-4 TRBV6-5 ASRESGMYEKLF
TRBJ1-1 TRBV20-1 SAQRNTEAF
TRBJ2-6 TRBV25-1 ASTPSGPFSGANVLT
TRBJ1-3 TRBV12-3/TRBV12-4 ASSFPRTGVGNTIY
TRBJ2-1 TRBV25-1 ASSEYAGPYLEQF
TRBJ2-1 TRBV18 ASSPPDRGYNEQF
TRBJ2-2 TRBV5-4 ASSFTRNTGELF
TRBJ1-4 TRBV7-6 ASSSDRGLTNEKLF
TRBJ2-4 TRBV6-5 ASSYSQKAKNIQY
TRBJ2-3 TRBV7-6 ASSLAARDTQY
TRBJ1-1 TRBV29-1 SVLGEFNTEAF
TRBJ1-1 TRBV20-1 SAATGTEAF
TRBJ2-1 TRBV14 ASSQKIGGDNEQF
TRBJ2-7 TRBV28 ATVEAFEQY
TRBJ1-3 TRBV12-3/TRBV12-4 ASSLDTLSGNTIY
TRBJ2-2 TRBV27 ASSSWTENTGELF
TRBJ1-5 TRBV18 ASSSSGDQPQH
TRBJ2-1 TRBV4-3 ASSQDKTGGTQQF
TRBJ1-1 TRBV12-3/TRBV12-4 ASSFSAQNTEAF
TRBJ2-3 TRBV7-3 ASSLKAGSSTDTQY
TRBJ1-5 TRBV29-1 SVVQGGNQPQH
TRBJ2-2 TRBV5-4 ASSLARTSGGTGELF
TRBJ1-5 TRBV29-1 SVEASLGQPQH
TRBJ2-7 TRBV5-4 ASSLGGQELYEQY
TRBJ2-2 TRBV7-9 ASSSRTENTGELF
TRBJ2-2 TRBV11-2 ASSLDRGRGYTGELF
TRBJ2-5 TRBV29-1 SVRSRARGLETQY
TRBJ2-2 TRBV20-1 SARDLTTGELF
TRBJ2-2 TRBV14 ASSQVLDLARTGELF